A selection of T cell receptor beta chains follows, all from one sample in a study of PD-L1 blockade in urothelial cancer. TCRdb's table, derived via immunoSEQ multiplex PCR, lists solely in-frame clones and lacks some. Of around 70,000 clones listed, roughly 84% were seen once; the top ten hold roughly 4.8%. This specimen was PBMCs, taken around atezolizumab (anti-PD-L1) treatment. The receptors come from a man aged 70-80 years with urothelial cancer. Each CDR3 is given with its conserved first and last residue. The order of the fields is clone size, J gene, V gene, D gene, CDR3 protein, CDR3 DNA. The D gene is left open where the match is weak. Size values are once, few and many counts, or a class for expanded clones, and some rows have none.

clone_size: -; j_call: TRBJ2-2; v_call: TRBV2; d_call: -; cdr3_aa: CASTEGRESTGELFF; cdr3_nt: TGTGCCAGCACCGAGGGTCGAGAAAGTACCGGGGAGCTGTTTTTT
clone_size: -; j_call: TRBJ2-5; v_call: TRBV7-9; d_call: TRBD2; cdr3_aa: CASSLREGGETQYF; cdr3_nt: TGTGCCAGCAGCTTACGGGAGGGCGGAGAGACCCAGTACTTC
clone_size: -; j_call: TRBJ1-1; v_call: TRBV7-2; d_call: -; cdr3_aa: CASSRVTGVHTEAFF; cdr3_nt: TGTGCCAGCAGCCGAGTAACAGGAGTCCATACTGAAGCTTTCTTT
clone_size: -; j_call: TRBJ2-7; v_call: TRBV5-1; d_call: -; cdr3_aa: CASSFQGPSYEQYF; cdr3_nt: TGCGCCAGCAGCTTCCAGGGGCCCTCCTACGAGCAGTACTTC
clone_size: -; j_call: TRBJ2-1; v_call: TRBV30; d_call: -; cdr3_aa: CAWSGTNLYNEQFF; cdr3_nt: TGTGCCTGGAGTGGAACTAATCTCTACAATGAGCAGTTCTTC
clone_size: -; j_call: TRBJ2-2; v_call: TRBV28; d_call: -; cdr3_aa: CASRRDVNTGELFF; cdr3_nt: TGTGCCAGCAGGCGGGACGTCAACACCGGGGAGCTGTTTTTT
clone_size: -; j_call: TRBJ1-5; v_call: TRBV7-9; d_call: -; cdr3_aa: CASSLGVGIGDQPQHF; cdr3_nt: TGTGCCAGCAGCTTAGGGGTAGGGATAGGGGATCAGCCCCAGCATTTT
clone_size: -; j_call: TRBJ2-2; v_call: TRBV29-1; d_call: TRBD1; cdr3_aa: CSVVRGPNTGELFF; cdr3_nt: TGCAGCGTTGTGAGGGGGCCAAACACCGGGGAGCTGTTTTTT
clone_size: -; j_call: TRBJ2-7; v_call: TRBV14; d_call: -; cdr3_aa: CASSQATYEQYF; cdr3_nt: TGTGCCAGCAGCCAAGCAACCTACGAGCAGTACTTC
clone_size: -; j_call: TRBJ2-5; v_call: TRBV6-6; d_call: TRBD2; cdr3_aa: CASSHGASGSPKEQYF; cdr3_nt: TGTGCCAGCAGCCACGGGGCTAGCGGCTCCCCTAAAGAGCAGTACTTC
clone_size: -; j_call: TRBJ2-1; v_call: TRBV6-1; d_call: -; cdr3_aa: CASSEDREAREQFF; cdr3_nt: TGTGCCAGCAGTGAAGATAGAGAAGCGAGAGAGCAGTTCTTC
clone_size: -; j_call: TRBJ2-1; v_call: TRBV9; d_call: TRBD2; cdr3_aa: CASSVGLAVEVEQFF; cdr3_nt: TGTGCCAGCAGCGTAGGCCTAGCGGTCGAGGTGGAGCAGTTCTTC
clone_size: -; j_call: TRBJ1-3; v_call: TRBV11-2; d_call: -; cdr3_aa: CASSLVRGSGNTIYF; cdr3_nt: TGTGCCAGCAGCTTAGTTCGCGGCTCTGGAAACACCATATATTTT
clone_size: -; j_call: TRBJ1-1; v_call: TRBV9; d_call: TRBD1; cdr3_aa: CASSAADRGNEAFF; cdr3_nt: TGTGCCAGCAGCGCCGCCGACAGGGGAAATGAAGCTTTCTTT
clone_size: -; j_call: TRBJ1-1; v_call: TRBV19; d_call: -; cdr3_aa: CASREGRRGTEAFF; cdr3_nt: TGTGCCAGTAGGGAGGGCAGGCGGGGGACTGAAGCTTTCTTT
clone_size: -; j_call: TRBJ1-2; v_call: TRBV27; d_call: TRBD1; cdr3_aa: CASSQTIHRGRNYGYTF; cdr3_nt: TGTGCCAGCAGTCAGACAATTCACAGGGGGCGCAACTATGGCTACACCTTC
clone_size: -; j_call: TRBJ2-7; v_call: TRBV5-1; d_call: TRBD1; cdr3_aa: CASRPGTGRPYEQYF; cdr3_nt: TGCGCCAGCAGACCCGGGACAGGGAGGCCCTACGAGCAGTACTTC
clone_size: -; j_call: TRBJ2-7; v_call: TRBV5-1; d_call: TRBD2; cdr3_aa: CASSSGTSGRGHEQYF; cdr3_nt: TGCGCCAGCAGCTCCGGGACTAGCGGGAGGGGGCACGAGCAGTACTTC
clone_size: -; j_call: TRBJ1-2; v_call: TRBV9; d_call: TRBD1; cdr3_aa: CASSDSRDRGGYTF; cdr3_nt: TGTGCCAGCAGCGACTCCCGGGACAGGGGAGGCTACACCTTC
clone_size: -; j_call: TRBJ2-5; v_call: TRBV5-1; d_call: TRBD1; cdr3_aa: CASSLTGGGETQYF; cdr3_nt: TGCGCCAGCAGCTTGACAGGGGGCGGAGAGACCCAGTACTTC
clone_size: -; j_call: TRBJ1-1; v_call: TRBV6-1; d_call: -; cdr3_aa: CAATWAMNTEAFF; cdr3_nt: TGTGCCGCTACGTGGGCAATGAACACTGAAGCTTTCTTT
clone_size: -; j_call: TRBJ2-4; v_call: TRBV2; d_call: -; cdr3_aa: CASSEAWAGVKGVKNIQYF; cdr3_nt: TGTGCCAGCAGTGAAGCGTGGGCAGGGGTGAAAGGAGTCAAAAACATTCAGTACTTC
clone_size: few; j_call: TRBJ2-4; v_call: TRBV7-9; d_call: -; cdr3_aa: CASSPLERAADIQYF; cdr3_nt: TGTGCCAGCAGCCCGTTAGAGAGGGCCGCGGACATTCAGTACTTC
clone_size: -; j_call: TRBJ2-3; v_call: TRBV13; d_call: -; cdr3_aa: CASSPGPDTQYF; cdr3_nt: TGTGCCAGCAGCCCGGGTCCAGATACGCAGTATTTT
clone_size: -; j_call: TRBJ2-3; v_call: TRBV19; d_call: TRBD2; cdr3_aa: CASLAGSTDTQYF; cdr3_nt: TGTGCCAGTCTAGCGGGGAGCACAGATACGCAGTATTTT
clone_size: few; j_call: TRBJ1-1; v_call: TRBV28; d_call: -; cdr3_aa: CASSFGTEAFF; cdr3_nt: TGTGCCAGCAGTTTCGGCACTGAAGCTTTCTTT
clone_size: few; j_call: TRBJ1-5; v_call: TRBV4-2; d_call: -; cdr3_aa: CASSQDYGGNQPQHF; cdr3_nt: TGTGCCAGCAGCCAAGATTACGGCGGGAATCAGCCCCAGCATTTT
clone_size: -; j_call: TRBJ1-2; v_call: TRBV2; d_call: TRBD1; cdr3_aa: CASSELRDSGYGYTF; cdr3_nt: TGTGCCAGCAGTGAACTCCGGGACAGTGGCTATGGCTACACCTTC
clone_size: -; j_call: TRBJ2-5; v_call: TRBV7-9; d_call: TRBD2; cdr3_aa: CASSPQLANQETQYF; cdr3_nt: TGTGCCAGCAGCCCGCAACTAGCGAACCAAGAGACCCAGTACTTC
clone_size: -; j_call: TRBJ1-2; v_call: TRBV28; d_call: -; cdr3_aa: CASNPPPSEGSRGYTF; cdr3_nt: TGTGCCAGCAATCCCCCCCCATCCGAGGGATCGAGGGGCTACACCTTC
clone_size: few; j_call: TRBJ1-1; v_call: TRBV20-1; d_call: -; cdr3_aa: CSAREGQEAFF; cdr3_nt: TGCAGTGCTAGAGAGGGGCAGGAAGCTTTCTTT
clone_size: -; j_call: TRBJ1-2; v_call: TRBV4-1; d_call: TRBD1; cdr3_aa: CASSQVGGQGPVYGYTF; cdr3_nt: TGCGCCAGCAGCCAAGTGGGGGGACAGGGGCCCGTCTATGGCTACACCTTC